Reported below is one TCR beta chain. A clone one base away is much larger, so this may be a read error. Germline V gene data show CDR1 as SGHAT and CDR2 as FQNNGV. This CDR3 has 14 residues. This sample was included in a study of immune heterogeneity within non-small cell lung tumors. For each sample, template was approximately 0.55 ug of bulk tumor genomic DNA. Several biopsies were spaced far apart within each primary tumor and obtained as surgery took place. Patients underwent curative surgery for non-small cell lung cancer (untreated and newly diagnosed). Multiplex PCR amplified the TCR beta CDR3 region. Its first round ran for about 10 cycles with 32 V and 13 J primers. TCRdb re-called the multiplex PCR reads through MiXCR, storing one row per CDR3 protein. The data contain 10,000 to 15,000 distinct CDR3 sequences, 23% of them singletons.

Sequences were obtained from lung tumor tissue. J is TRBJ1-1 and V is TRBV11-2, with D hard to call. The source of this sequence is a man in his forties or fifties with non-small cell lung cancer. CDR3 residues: CPSSLFGVNTEAFF. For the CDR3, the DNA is TGTCCCAGCAGCTTATTTGGGGTGAACACTGAAGCTTTCTTT.